This T cell receptor (beta chain) was obtained from a study of blood T cell repertoires in COVID-19. TCRdb's copy holds only in-frame clones and misses some; the assay was immunoSEQ multiplex PCR. The sample carries more than 65,000 clones, 65% to 85% recorded once. Input material: peripheral blood. The clonotype comes from a man in his fifties with active COVID-19.

In nucleotides, the CDR3 is TGTGCCAGCAGTTTACGGGGGAGGGGGGAGAACACTGAAGCTTTCTTT. This codes for CASSLRGRGENTEAFF. The chain joins TRBV28 to TRBJ1-1; the D gene is possibly TRBD1 (6 bases). The CDR3 is 16 residues long. The germline gives CDR1 MDHEN, CDR2 SYDVKM. V shed 2 bases and J shed 1 base, with 14 bases lying between them. The whole variable domain, filled in from reference TRBV28 and TRBJ1-1, reads DVKVTQSSRYLVKRTGEKVFLECVQDMDHENMFWYRQDPGLGLRLIYFSYDVKMKEKGDIPEGYSVSREKKERFSLILESASTNQTSMYLCASSLRGRGENTEAFFGQGTRLTVV.